A single sample is the source of the 5 T cell receptor beta chains below, sequenced in a study of T cells after yellow fever vaccination. Via MiXCR, TCRdb re-called the 5' RACE reads, giving one row per CDR3 protein. The sample shows some 400,000 distinct CDR3 sequences, roughly a sixth of them seen only once. Sample: PBMCs, taken before the yellow fever booster vaccination. The receptors originated from a man aged 18-30 years who received the YFV17D yellow fever vaccine.

The V call is TRBV4-3, the J call TRBJ2-3, with a tentative D call TRBD1 (5 bases). Germline CDR1 and CDR2: LGHNA and YSLEER. The V gene lost 3 bases and the J gene lost 3 bases, with 16 bases spanning the gap. The CDR3 extends over 16 amino acids. The CDR3 sequence is CASSHLQQRGTDTQYF. DNA of the CDR3: TGCGCCAGCAGCCATCTACAGCAAAGGGGAACAGATACGCAGTATTTT.

V usage is TRBV7-2 and J usage is TRBJ2-3, with 7 bases fitting TRBD1. The V gene end was trimmed by 5 bases and the J gene end by 2 bases; junction bases not matched to a gene: 4. The CDR3 is 14 amino acids. The germline V gene has CDR1 SGHTA and CDR2 FQGNSA. The CDR3 DNA reads as TGTGCCAGCAGCCTGGACAGGTACACAGATACGCAGTATTTT. Its translation is CASSLDRYTDTQYF.

The chain has TRBV7-8 and TRBJ2-2; tentatively, D is TRBD1 (7 bases). V was cut by 3 bases and J by 4 bases, with 12 bases left in between. The germline V gene encodes CDR1 SGHVS and CDR2 FQNEAQ. This CDR3 comprises 15 residues. This CDR3 is CASSFRQGGTGELFF. The CDR3 nucleotides are TGTGCCAGCAGCTTCAGGCAGGGGGGCACCGGGGAGCTGTTTTTT.

This clonotype was detected only once. The chain employs TRBV20-1 and TRBJ1-5; D might be TRBD1 (6 bases). The CDR3 totals 15 residues. Trimming left V 1 base short and J 3 bases short, with 13 bases between. The V gene's germline CDR1 is DFQATT and CDR2 SNEGSKA (reference sequence). CDR3 residues: CSARGGQGLNQPQHF. The CDR3 region has the DNA TGCAGTGCTAGAGGAGGGCAGGGGCTCAATCAGCCCCAGCATTTT.

This clonotype was recorded many times. CDR3 coding DNA: TGTGCCAGCAGTAGGACAGGGCGTAGCGGGGAGCTGTTTTTT. Residues: CASSRTGRSGELFF. The chain couples TRBV12-3 or TRBV12-4 to TRBJ2-2; 8 nucleotides agree with TRBD1. The V gene end was trimmed by 5 bases and the J gene end by 7 bases; junction bases not matched to a gene: 6. The CDR3 runs 14 residues.